A selection of T cell receptor beta chains follows, all from one sample in a study of T cells in Graves' hyperthyroidism and ophthalmopathy. TCRdb processed the multiplex PCR reads anew with MiXCR; each CDR3 protein has one entry. The sample shows approximately 590,000 distinct CDR3 sequences, 15% to 18% of them seen only once. The specimen was blood. Receptor source: a woman in her twenties or thirties with Graves' hyperthyroidism. CDR3s include the opening cysteine and the closing phenylalanine or tryptophan. A D gene is named only where the DNA matches it firmly. Size values are once, few and many counts, or a class for expanded clones, and some rows have none.

clone_size j_call d_call v_call cdr3_aa cdr3_nt
NA TRBJ2-2 NA TRBV9 CASSPRTGIHTGELFF TGTGCCAGCAGCCCTAGAACAGGGATCCACACCGGGGAGCTGTTTTTT
many TRBJ2-5 TRBD2 TRBV12-3/TRBV12-4 CASSPRGDGTQYF TGTGCCAGCAGTCCACGGGGGGACGGGACCCAGTACTTC
few TRBJ1-5 NA TRBV24-1 CATSDAGISGNQPQHF TGTGCCACCAGTGACGCAGGGATCTCTGGCAATCAGCCCCAGCATTTT
few TRBJ1-4 NA TRBV6-1 CASSSTPADRFTRVGEKLFF TGTGCCAGCAGTTCTACTCCGGCGGACAGATTTACGCGAGTAGGAGAAAAACTGTTTTTT
many TRBJ2-1 TRBD2 TRBV18 CASSPRTSGRQNEQFF TGTGCCAGCTCACCAAGGACTAGCGGGAGACAAAATGAGCAGTTCTTC
many TRBJ1-1 NA TRBV18 CASSPGGANTEAFF TGTGCCAGCTCACCCGGGGGGGCGAACACTGAAGCTTTCTTT
many TRBJ1-1 NA TRBV30 CAWSGDTLTEAFF TGTGCCTGGTCCGGGGACACGCTCACTGAAGCTTTCTTT
many TRBJ1-2 NA TRBV3-1 CASSQFPGPYYGYTF TGTGCCAGCAGCCAATTCCCGGGTCCCTACTATGGCTACACCTTC
few TRBJ1-1 NA TRBV18 CASLGQQNTEAFF TGTGCCAGCCTTGGACAACAGAACACTGAAGCTTTCTTT
NA TRBJ2-1 NA TRBV11-3 CASSLDCPPGEGHNEQFF TGTGCCAGCAGCTTAGATTGTCCGCCGGGAGAGGGACACAATGAGCAGTTCTTC
many TRBJ2-1 TRBD2 TRBV7-2 CASSPSGTTPNEQFF TGTGCCAGCAGCCCTTCCGGGACTACCCCCAATGAGCAGTTCTTC
many TRBJ2-2 NA TRBV7-3 CASSFQGPYTGELFF TGTGCCAGCAGCTTTCAGGGGCCATACACCGGGGAGCTGTTTTTT
many TRBJ1-1 TRBD1 TRBV4-2 CASSQERSGGTEAFF TGTGCCAGCAGCCAAGAGAGGTCAGGGGGCACTGAAGCTTTCTTT
many TRBJ1-1 NA TRBV5-6 CASSFPSRVTEAFF TGTGCCAGCAGTTTCCCCTCGAGGGTTACTGAAGCTTTCTTT
many TRBJ2-5 NA TRBV27 CASSQTSPETQYF TGTGCCAGCAGTCAGACTAGTCCAGAGACCCAGTACTTC
many TRBJ1-1 NA TRBV15 CATSRGEERAFF TGTGCCACCAGCAGAGGGGAAGAGAGGGCTTTCTTT
NA TRBJ2-1 TRBD2 TRBV7-6 CASSALAGGTYNEQFF TGTGCCAGCAGCGCCCTAGCGGGGGGAACTTACAATGAGCAGTTCTTC
NA TRBJ2-7 NA TRBV7-2 CASSFYICSATLAGEAYEQYF NA
few TRBJ1-2 NA TRBV7-2 CASSLGQQNYGYTF TGTGCCAGCAGCCTCGGACAGCAAAACTATGGCTACACCTTC
many TRBJ1-2 NA TRBV20-1 CSAPESGTSYGYTF TGCAGTGCACCTGAATCCGGGACCTCCTATGGCTACACCTTC
many TRBJ2-3 NA TRBV7-9 CASPGGAGPDTQYF TGTGCCAGCCCTGGGGGGGCGGGACCAGATACGCAGTATTTT
NA TRBJ1-2 TRBD1 TRBV3-1 CASSQDPTGGGGYTF TGTGCCAGCAGCCAAGATCCGACAGGGGGCGGTGGCTACACCTTC
NA TRBJ2-1 NA TRBV7-3 CASSFSSVMNEQFF TGTGCCAGCAGCTTTTCTAGTGTTATGAATGAGCAGTTCTTC
many TRBJ2-1 TRBD1 TRBV7-8 CASSLRQGASYNEQFF TGTGCCAGCAGCCTTAGACAGGGGGCTAGTTACAATGAGCAGTTCTTC
many TRBJ2-2 TRBD1 TRBV27 CASSPGQYANTGELFF TGTGCCAGCAGTCCGGGACAGTACGCGAACACCGGGGAGCTGTTTTTT
many TRBJ2-7 NA TRBV7-2 CASSLGPTGGGYEQYF TGTGCCAGCAGCTTAGGTCCGACAGGAGGGGGTTACGAGCAGTACTTC
many TRBJ2-7 TRBD2 TRBV7-2 CASSRAGDGYEQYF TGTGCCAGCAGTCGAGCGGGAGACGGGTACGAGCAGTACTTC
NA TRBJ2-7 NA TRBV6-1 CASTTGHEYEQYF TGTGCCAGCACCACCGGACACGAGTACGAGCAGTACTTC
NA TRBJ2-5 NA TRBV19 CASRPTDIQETQYF TGTGCCAGTAGACCGACAGACATACAAGAGACCCAGTACTTC
many TRBJ2-7 NA TRBV7-3 CASSSGLSTQQYF TGTGCCAGCAGCTCCGGACTTTCTACGCAGCAGTACTTC
NA TRBJ2-6 NA TRBV5-6 CASSRPPQDVSGANVLTF TGTGCCAGCAGCCGCCCCCCGCAGGACGTGTCTGGGGCCAACGTCCTGACTTTC
many TRBJ2-7 NA TRBV6-1 CASRTSSYEQYF TGTGCCAGCAGGACGAGCTCCTACGAGCAGTACTTC
many TRBJ2-1 NA TRBV12-3/TRBV12-4 CASREPGSLVEQFF TGTGCCAGCAGGGAACCGGGGAGCTTGGTTGAGCAGTTCTTC
many TRBJ1-2 NA TRBV11-2 CASSQNVPTYGYTF TGTGCCAGCAGCCAAAATGTGCCGACCTATGGCTACACCTTC
many TRBJ1-2 NA TRBV4-2 CASSQGVQGYGYTF TGTGCCAGCAGCCAAGGAGTCCAGGGCTATGGCTACACCTTC
NA TRBJ2-7 TRBD1 TRBV7-9 CASSHASGTASYEQYF TGTGCCAGCAGCCACGCATCCGGGACAGCCTCCTACGAGCAGTACTTC
many TRBJ2-2 NA TRBV30 CAWSWGTGELFF TGTGCCTGGAGTTGGGGGACCGGGGAGCTGTTTTTT
many TRBJ2-7 TRBD2 TRBV30 CAWRSGRYHEQYF TGTGCCTGGAGGAGCGGGAGGTACCACGAGCAGTACTTC
many TRBJ1-5 NA TRBV20-1 CSAQSNQPQHF TGCAGTGCCCAGAGCAATCAGCCCCAGCATTTT
many TRBJ1-1 NA TRBV5-1 CASRPPGVNTEAFF TGCGCCAGCAGACCACCTGGGGTTAACACTGAAGCTTTCTTT
NA TRBJ1-2 NA TRBV5-1 CASSMGDTAGVVGYTF TGCGCCAGTTCGATGGGGGACACGGCGGGAGTTGTTGGCTACACCTTC
NA TRBJ1-3 TRBD1 TRBV12-3/TRBV12-4 CASSTTLGQEIELSGNTIYF TGTGCCAGCAGCACTACCCTTGGACAGGAAATCGAGTTATCTGGAAACACCATATATTTT
NA TRBJ2-7 TRBD1 TRBV4-2 CASSQRGPGEQYF TGTGCCAGCAGCCAAAGGGGGCCGGGGGAGCAGTACTTC
NA TRBJ2-7 NA TRBV9 CASSVSSGYEQYF TGTGCCAGCAGCGTCAGTAGCGGCTACGAGCAGTACTTC
NA TRBJ2-7 TRBD2 TRBV18 CASSQGLAGGNEQYF TGTGCCAGCTCACAAGGACTAGCGGGAGGGAACGAGCAGTACTTC